The present TCR beta chain was sequenced within a study of blood T cell repertoires in COVID-19. About the study: PBMCs, B-cell-depleted T cells, or T cells were the source of the cDNA or gDNA that made up the material.

As processed by the authors: Estimated nucleated cell counts came from reference gene primer amplification. Method: immunoSEQ multiplex PCR; TCRdb's copy keeps in-frame clones and lacks some. V, J and clone size reflect that table, while D and trimming were determined from the DNA. Among fewer than 250,000 clones listed, around 81% were seen once. Individuals aged about 18 to 89 years were recruited from approximately 22 US areas. Assignment of participants to cohorts was predicated upon participant-reported clinical history. The source is a woman in her 50s with acute COVID-19. Sequencing was performed on PBMCs or T cells enriched from blood (not recorded which).

The CDR3 loop is CASSFGPPGGTGVNEQFF. The CDR3 DNA follows: TGTGCCAGCAGTTTTGGCCCCCCAGGAGGGACAGGGGTCAATGAGCAGTTCTTC. The chain is built from TRBV28 and TRBJ2-1, with 10 nucleotides matching TRBD1. Germline-derived CDR1 and CDR2 are MDHEN and SYDVKM. With 3 bases clipped from V and 6 bases from J, the junction kept 14 bases outside the gene matches. There are 18 residues in the CDR3.